This TCR beta chain was documented in a study of T cells in Graves' hyperthyroidism and ophthalmopathy. Every diagnosis used clinical symptoms, serum thyroxine and TRAb, thyroid ultrasound and orbital computed tomography. TCR beta CDR3 sequences were amplified from RNA transcripts. Using the HTBI primer set, a first-round RT-PCR was run on the TCR CDR3. TCRdb re-called the multiplex PCR reads with MiXCR, one entry per CDR3 protein. Of fewer than 450,000 distinct CDR3 sequences in the sample, 17% are singletons; the top ten hold around a third. Trimming shortened V by 6 bases and J by 3 bases, and 20 bases separated the two germline ends. Germline values: CDR1 LNHDA, CDR2 SQIVND (reference sequence). This CDR3 is 16 amino acids long. This clonotype was detected a few times.

This chain links TRBV19 with TRBJ1-2; no clear D. The clonotype originates from a woman in her 30s with Graves' hyperthyroidism that later progressed to Graves' ophthalmopathy. Sequenced input: blood. The CDR3: CASRDGSDPRHYGYTF. CDR3 DNA sequence: TGTGCCAGTAGAGATGGGAGCGATCCCAGACACTATGGCTACACCTTC. Full variable domain (remainder filled in from reference TRBV19 and TRBJ1-2): DGGITQSPKYLFRKEGQNVTLSCEQNLNHDAMYWYRQDPGQGLRLIYYSQIVNDFQKGDIAEGYSVSREKKESFPLTVTSAQKNPTAFYLCASRDGSDPRHYGYTFGSGTRLTVV.